These T cell receptor beta chains were read from a single sample in a study of blood T cell repertoires in COVID-19. This table comes from immunoSEQ multiplex PCR, and its TCRdb copy is limited to in-frame clones, with some not included. The table lists about 98,000 clones, around 82% of them singletons. The specimen sequenced was peripheral blood. The receptor set was obtained from a man between 65 and 85 years old with active or convalescent COVID-19. Each CDR3 is given with its conserved first and last residue. D genes are given only for firm matches. Clone size is given for some rows only: seen once, a few or many times, or a class if the clone is expanded.

NA	TRBV10-2	TRBD2	TRBJ2-1	14	CASSEWSGVNEQFF	TGCGCCAGCAGTGAATGGAGCGGGGTAAATGAGCAGTTCTTC
NA	TRBV20-1	NA	TRBJ2-7	13	CSASRMAVYEQYF	TGCAGTGCTAGTCGAATGGCGGTTTACGAGCAGTACTTC
NA	TRBV7-9	NA	TRBJ2-3	17	CASSQGRVGLLADTQYF	TGTGCCAGCAGCCAGGGGAGGGTTGGACTCCTTGCAGATACGCAGTATTTT
few	TRBV5-6	TRBD2	TRBJ2-1	16	CASSLYGTSVKGEQFF	TGTGCCAGCAGCTTGTATGGGACTAGCGTGAAGGGTGAGCAGTTCTTC
NA	TRBV12-3/TRBV12-4	TRBD2	TRBJ2-5	13	CASRKRGQETQYF	TGTGCCAGCAGAAAGCGGGGGCAAGAGACCCAGTACTTC
NA	TRBV3-1/TRBV3-2	NA	TRBJ1-6	12	CASSSQLSPLHF	TGTGCCAGCAGCTCACAGTTATCACCCCTCCACTTT
NA	TRBV4-1	TRBD1	TRBJ2-1	16	CASSSGTGVSYNEQFF	TGCGCCAGCAGCTCCGGGACAGGGGTTTCCTACAATGAGCAGTTCTTC
NA	TRBV19	TRBD1	TRBJ2-5	12	CASSATGETQYF	TGTGCCAGTAGTGCGACAGGGGAGACCCAGTACTTC
NA	TRBV5-4	NA	TRBJ2-1	15	CASSIVRGSRNEQFF	TGTGCCAGCAGCATCGTTAGGGGTAGTAGAAATGAGCAGTTCTTC
NA	TRBV5-1	TRBD2	TRBJ2-1	19	CASSPGLAGAQSSYNEQFF	TGCGCCAGCAGTCCGGGACTAGCGGGGGCTCAGAGCTCCTACAATGAGCAGTTCTTC
once	TRBV6-5	TRBD1	TRBJ2-7	13	CASSTPGTGTGIF	TGTGCCAGCAGTACCCCCGGGACAGGGACTGGAATCTTC
NA	TRBV5-1	TRBD1	TRBJ2-2	17	CASSALGQGSNTGELFF	TGCGCCAGCAGCGCACTAGGACAGGGGTCGAACACCGGGGAGCTGTTTTTT
NA	TRBV21-1	NA	TRBJ1-4	17	CASSKIKDGQGNEKLFF	TGTGCCAGCAGCAAGATTAAGGACGGACAGGGTAATGAAAAACTGTTTTTT
NA	TRBV6-6	NA	TRBJ2-1	13	CASSPSLSREQFF	TGTGCCAGCAGTCCGTCGTTATCCCGGGAGCAGTTCTTC
NA	TRBV5-4	TRBD1	TRBJ1-5	18	CASSSYPGQVGSNQPQHF	TGTGCCAGCAGCTCCTACCCGGGACAGGTGGGAAGCAATCAGCCCCAGCATTTT
NA	TRBV7-6	NA	TRBJ2-1	16	CASSPRGALSYNEQFF	TGTGCCAGCAGCCCCCGGGGGGCCCTCTCCTACAATGAGCAGTTCTTC
NA	TRBV3-1/TRBV3-2	TRBD1	TRBJ1-2	14	CASSPRTGWHGYTF	TGTGCCAGCAGCCCCCGGACAGGGTGGCATGGCTACACCTTC
NA	TRBV25-1	NA	TRBJ2-5	15	CASSELPGSQETQYF	TGTGCCAGCAGTGAATTACCGGGATCGCAAGAGACCCAGTACTTC
NA	TRBV7-2	NA	TRBJ1-2	11	CASSLRSGYTF	TGTGCCAGCAGCTTACGGAGCGGCTACACCTTC
NA	TRBV9	NA	TRBJ2-7	16	CASSERTGTLAYEQYF	TGTGCCAGCAGCGAAAGGACCGGGACTCTTGCCTACGAGCAGTACTTC
NA	TRBV5-1	NA	TRBJ1-2	14	CASSFESSRYGYTF	TGCGCCAGCAGCTTCGAGTCCTCCCGTTATGGCTACACCTTC
few	TRBV19	NA	TRBJ2-1	14	CASSGARTYDEQFF	TGTGCCAGTAGTGGGGCCCGGACGTACGATGAGCAGTTCTTC
once	TRBV6-2/TRBV6-3	TRBD2	TRBJ2-1	16	CASSYGFAGGRREQFF	TGTGCCAGCAGTTACGGGTTTGCGGGGGGGCGGCGGGAGCAGTTCTTC